The subject of this entry is one T cell receptor (beta chain). Its antigen remains unknown. These data originate in a study of cytomegalovirus exposure and HLA in healthy donors. Study-level points and caveats: TCR beta sequences reportedly predicted most subjects' HLA-A and HLA-B alleles accurately. It is likely that the observed cluster of highly shared sequence variants was a sequencing artifact. Indistinguishable V segments, including TRBV6-2 and TRBV6-3, were excluded.

The PCR had 60 Vbeta and 13 Jbeta primers. TCRdb's table, derived via immunoSEQ multiplex PCR, lists solely in-frame clones and lacks some. The table shows about 170,000 clones, with 60% to 80% occurring only once. J gave up 0 bases and V 1 base, and 3 bases lay outside the gene matches. Germline V gene sequence: CDR1 SGHTA, CDR2 FQGNSA. The CDR3 length is 17 residues. The V call is TRBV7-2, the J call TRBJ2-5; 12 nucleotides line up with TRBD2. Sequencing was done on a sample of PBMCs. The origin of this receptor is a female donor in good health and CMV-seronegative. Here the CDR3 reads CASSLVGLAGNQETQYF. The CDR3 DNA reads TGTGCCAGCAGCTTAGTGGGACTAGCGGGTAACCAAGAGACCCAGTACTTC.